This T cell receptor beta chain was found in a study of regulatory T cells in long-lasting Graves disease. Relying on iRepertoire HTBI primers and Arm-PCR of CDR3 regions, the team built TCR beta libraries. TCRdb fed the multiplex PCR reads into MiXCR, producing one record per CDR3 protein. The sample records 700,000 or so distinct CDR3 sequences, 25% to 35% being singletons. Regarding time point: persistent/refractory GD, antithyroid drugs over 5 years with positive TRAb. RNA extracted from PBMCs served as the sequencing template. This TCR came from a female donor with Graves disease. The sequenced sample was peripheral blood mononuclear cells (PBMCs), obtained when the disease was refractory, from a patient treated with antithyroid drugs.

DNA for the CDR3: TGTGCCAGCTTCCGACTAGCGGGAGGTGGGGAGACCCAGTACTTC. As protein: CASFRLAGGGETQYF. The chain uses TRBV7-9 and TRBJ2-5, with TRBD2 identical over 13 bases. Germline CDR1 is SEHNR and CDR2 is FQNEAQ (reference sequence). V lost 8 bases and J lost 5; bases outside the gene matches: 8. The CDR3 extends over 15 amino acids. Based on the CDR3 plus reference TRBV7-9 and TRBJ2-5, the full variable domain is DTGVSQNPRHKITKRGQNVTFRCDPISEHNRLYWYRQTLGQGPEFLTYFQNEAQLEKSRLLSDRFSAERPKGSFSTLEIQRTEQGDSAMYLCASFRLAGGGETQYFGPGTRLLVL.